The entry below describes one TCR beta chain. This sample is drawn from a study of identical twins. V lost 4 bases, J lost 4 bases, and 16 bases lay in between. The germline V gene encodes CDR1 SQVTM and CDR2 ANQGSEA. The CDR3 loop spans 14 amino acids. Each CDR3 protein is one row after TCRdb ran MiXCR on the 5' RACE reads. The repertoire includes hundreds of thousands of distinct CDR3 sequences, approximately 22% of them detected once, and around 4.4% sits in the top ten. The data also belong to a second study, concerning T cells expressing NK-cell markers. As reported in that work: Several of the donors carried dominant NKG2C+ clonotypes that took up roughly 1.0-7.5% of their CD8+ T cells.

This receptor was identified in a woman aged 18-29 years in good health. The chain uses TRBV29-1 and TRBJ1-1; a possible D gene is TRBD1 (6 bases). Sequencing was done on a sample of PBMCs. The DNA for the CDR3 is TGCAGCGTTGGCTTGGCAGGGGTGGGCACTGAAGCTTTCTTT. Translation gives CSVGLAGVGTEAFF.